This entry lists 2 T cell receptor beta chains sequenced from one sample in a study of technical replicates of blood from a few donors. Sequenced by immunoSEQ multiplex PCR; TCRdb stores in-frame clones only, minus some. The profile shows tens of thousands of clones, around nine tenths of them singletons. Sequencing was performed on T cells isolated from PBMCs. The source of these receptors is a human donor in good health.

The sample holds a few counts of this clone. The V and J genes are TRBV5-6 and TRBJ1-1; no definite D call. CDR1 and CDR2 (germline): SGHDT, YYEEEE. Trimming removed 0 bases from V and 4 bases from J, with 7 bases in between. This CDR3 contains 13 residues. In DNA form, the CDR3 reads TGTGCCAGCAGCTTGGGGGAGAGCACTGAAGCTTTCTTT. Translated, it gives CASSLGESTEAFF.

The chain links TRBV2 to TRBJ2-7; a possible D gene is TRBD1 (5 bases). The germline V and J ends were trimmed by 6 bases and 4 bases, with 19 bases remaining between them. The CDR3 is made up of 15 amino acids. Germline V gene data show CDR1 as SNHLY and CDR2 as FYNNEI. Here the CDR3 DNA reads TGTGCCAGCAGCGGACAAAGCGCATACCCATACGAGCAGTACTTC. Its protein is CASSGQSAYPYEQYF.